This entry lists 27 T cell receptor beta chains sequenced from one sample in a study of beta chain features in type 1 diabetes listed by TCRdb under 2018. The library relied on the immunoSEQ multiplex PCR assay. All of the isolated RNA was reverse transcribed with the High Capacity cDNA Reverse Transcription Kit, so expressed TCRB transcripts were sequenced. Imported from immuneACCESS, the table was reduced by TCRdb to in-frame sequences with V and J called. These copies leave out some clones; in studies compared against another copy, an unresolved V gene accounts for under half, and the cause of the remainder is not known. Present in this sample are hundreds of thousands of clones, 15% to 17% of which were seen just once. More than 0.08% of the sample belongs to the ten largest clones. Specimen: naive CD4+ T cells from blood. The cell subset or site label corresponds to: true naive CD4+ T cells. The receptors were gathered from a man aged 18 to 29 in good health.

This chain joins TRBV2 and TRBJ1-5, with 7 nucleotides matching TRBD1. This CDR3 is built from 15 residues. Germline CDR1 is SNHLY and CDR2 is FYNNEI. V was clipped by 6 bases and J by 2 bases; unmatched bases: 7. Written as DNA, the CDR3 is TGTGCCAGCAGCTTACAGGGGTCTCGCAATCAGCCCCAGCATTTT. The encoded protein is CASSLQGSRNQPQHF.

J is TRBJ2-7 and V is TRBV9, with 9 bases aligning to TRBD2. The CDR3 covers 17 residues. Germline values: CDR1 SGDLS, CDR2 YYNGEE. Germline trimming cut 4 bases from V and 1 base from J; bases unmatched to any gene: 12. The CDR3 sequence: CASSPRGSGRKSYEQYF. CDR3 DNA sequence: TGTGCCAGCAGCCCCCGGGGTAGCGGGAGAAAATCCTACGAGCAGTACTTC.

The sample holds a few counts of this clone. CDR3 sequence: CASSLGTGGYQETQYF. CDR3 coding DNA: TGTGCCAGCAGCTTAGGGACAGGAGGATATCAAGAGACCCAGTACTTC. This chain joins TRBV7-2 and TRBJ2-5, with 7 bases matching TRBD1. Germline V gives CDR1 SGHTA, CDR2 FQGNSA. The CDR3 sequence is 16 residues long. J lost 2 bases, V lost 1 base, and 7 bases had no gene match.

This chain connects TRBV28 to TRBJ1-5; D might be TRBD1 (6 bases). Germline CDR1 and CDR2: MDHEN and SYDVKM. The ends were cut back, 5 bases at V and 7 bases at J, with 18 bases in the middle. The CDR3 runs 15 residues. CDR3: CASSRDTGGGQPQHF. DNA of the CDR3: TGTGCCAGCAGTCGGGACACCGGGGGTGGACAGCCCCAGCATTTT.

This clone was seen only a few times. The V and J genes are TRBV18 and TRBJ2-1, with TRBD1 as a possible D gene (6 bases). From germline, CDR1 is KGHSH and CDR2 LQKENI. The CDR3 contains 15 residues. V gave up 1 base and J gave up 3 bases, with 10 bases separating them. CDR3 amino acids: CASSPLTGNYNEQFF. Written as DNA, the CDR3 is TGTGCCAGCTCACCACTCACAGGGAACTACAATGAGCAGTTCTTC.

The J gene is TRBJ1-5, the V gene TRBV19; D remains ambiguous. Germline-derived CDR1 and CDR2 are LNHDA and SQIVND (reference sequence). This CDR3 is 12 amino acids long. Trimming cost V 7 bases and J 0 bases, with 4 bases left between them. CDR3 sequence: CASKHSNQPQHF. As DNA, the CDR3 is TGTGCCAGTAAGCATAGCAATCAGCCCCAGCATTTT.

This chain uses TRBV30 with TRBJ2-7; TRBD1 agrees at 10 bases. The germline V gene has CDR1 GTSNPN and CDR2 SVGIG (reference sequence). There are 15 residues in the CDR3. Trimming at V came to 2 bases and at J to 4 bases, leaving 8 bases not matched to a gene. DNA of the CDR3: TGTGCCTGGAGTCCCGACGACAGGGGGCAATACGAGCAGTACTTC. Residues: CAWSPDDRGQYEQYF.

This sequence joins TRBV10-3 and TRBJ2-2, with 7 bases identical to TRBD1. Germline-derived CDR1 and CDR2 are ENHRY and SYGVKD. This CDR3 contains 13 residues. V trimming: 6 bases; J trimming: 6 bases; junction bases outside the gene matches: 4. The CDR3 is CAISTGVPGELFF. CDR3 coding DNA: TGTGCCATCAGCACAGGGGTGCCCGGGGAGCTGTTTTTT.

The chain couples TRBV30 to TRBJ1-6, with D possibly being TRBD1 (5 bases). Germline-derived CDR1 and CDR2 are GTSNPN and SVGIG (reference sequence). V gave up 5 bases and J gave up 9 bases, with 14 bases separating them. This CDR3 region has 13 residues. The CDR3 loop is CAWAVGGGSPLHF. CDR3 nucleotide sequence: TGTGCCTGGGCCGTTGGGGGGGGTTCACCCCTCCACTTT.

The chain carries TRBV5-1 and TRBJ1-6; TRBD1 agrees at 7 bases. The CDR3 covers 15 residues. Germline V gene sequence: CDR1 SGHRS, CDR2 YFSETQ. Trimming took 4 bases from V and 7 from J; bases not matched to a gene: 8. CDR3 in amino acids: CASSLGTASNSPLHF. DNA of the CDR3: TGCGCCAGCAGCCTGGGGACAGCCAGCAATTCACCCCTCCACTTT. The variable domain in full, completed from reference TRBV5-1 and TRBJ1-6, reads KAGVTQTPRYLIKTRGQQVTLSCSPISGHRSVSWYQQTPGQGLQFLFEYFSETQRNKGNFPGRFSGRQFSNSRSEMNVSTLELGDSALYLCASSLGTASNSPLHFGNGTRLTVT.

This clone showed up just a few times. CDR3 sequence: CASSDGGGGGLSIQYF. CDR3 bases: TGTGCCAGCAGCGACGGCGGCGGGGGTGGTTTGTCCATTCAGTACTTC. This chain connects TRBV5-4 to TRBJ2-4; the match to TRBD2 covers 7 bases. CDR1 is SGHNT, CDR2 YYREEE, per germline (reference sequence). The CDR3 has 16 amino acids. V shed 4 bases and J 9 bases; nucleotides not matched to a gene: 16.

This clone has just one count. The same CDR3 can be traced to other DNA sequences in this sample. The rearrangement uses TRBV7-2 and TRBJ2-1, with D perhaps assigned TRBD1 or TRBD2 (5 bases each). This CDR3 region has 14 residues. The V end was cut by 5 bases, the J end by 4 bases, with 12 bases between. Germline-derived CDR1 and CDR2 are SGHTA and FQGNSA. The CDR3: CASSLGTEYNEQFF. The CDR3 DNA sequence: TGTGCCAGCAGCCTTGGGACGGAATACAATGAGCAGTTCTTC.

The J gene is TRBJ2-5, the V gene TRBV10-3, with no clear D. This CDR3 has 13 amino acids. CDR1 and CDR2 (germline): ENHRY, SYGVKD. Trimming took 4 bases from V and 1 from J, leaving 7 bases between them. CDR3 amino acids: CAISGTIQETQYF. The CDR3 coding sequence is TGTGCCATCAGTGGGACCATCCAAGAGACCCAGTACTTC.

Of note for this clone: Other nucleotide sequences in the sample specify the same CDR3. The V gene is TRBV18, the J gene TRBJ1-2; TRBD1 might be the D (6 bases). Germline assignment: CDR1 KGHSH and CDR2 LQKENI. The CDR3 covers 13 residues. V gave up 6 bases and J gave up 2 bases, with 10 bases separating them. The CDR3 DNA sequence: TGTGCCAGCTCGCCCGACAGGAACTATGGCTACACCTTC. Its translation is CASSPDRNYGYTF.

This clone was detected only a few times. V usage is TRBV28 and J usage is TRBJ2-7; D remains ambiguous. The V gene's germline CDR1 is MDHEN and CDR2 SYDVKM. The CDR3 runs 14 residues. The V and J ends lost 1 base and 2 bases respectively, with 9 bases between them. CDR3 sequence: CASSLSGEAYEQYF. Here the CDR3 DNA reads TGTGCCAGCAGTTTATCAGGAGAGGCCTACGAGCAGTACTTC.

The table lists this clone with a few counts. The rearrangement joins TRBV6-5 to TRBJ2-1; 7 nucleotides align to TRBD2. The germline V gene encodes CDR1 MNHEY and CDR2 SVGAGI. Trimming cost V 5 bases and J 14 bases; bases outside gene matches: 12. The CDR3 consists of 13 residues. The CDR3 is CASSLTVGLVKFF. CDR3 DNA sequence: TGTGCCAGCAGTCTCACCGTCGGACTAGTTAAGTTCTTC.

V gene TRBV7-8 combines with J gene TRBJ2-2, with 12 positions matching TRBD2. V lost 2 bases and J lost 6; bases outside the gene matches: 10. Germline-derived CDR1 and CDR2 are SGHVS and FQNEAQ. The CDR3 is 18 residues long. The CDR3 is CASSLRVIGLAGPGELFF. DNA for the CDR3: TGTGCCAGCAGCTTAAGAGTGATAGGACTAGCGGGACCCGGGGAGCTGTTTTTT.

This chain uses TRBV6-1 with TRBJ1-5; TRBD1 is a possible D gene (5 bases). The germline V gene has CDR1 MNHNS and CDR2 SASEGT. The length of the CDR3 is 14 residues. The V end was cut by 7 bases, the J end by 3 bases, with 13 bases between. The CDR3 sequence is CASILTGHNQPQHF. In DNA, the CDR3 is TGTGCCAGCATTCTCACAGGACACAATCAGCCCCAGCATTTT.

This clone was counted a few times. DNA for the CDR3: TGTGCCACCCGAGGCCCGGGGGAGCCCTACGAGCAGTACTTC. Its translation is CATRGPGEPYEQYF. The chain couples TRBV27 to TRBJ2-7; a weak D match, TRBD2 (6 bases). V shed 10 bases and J shed 2 bases, with 18 bases lying between them. CDR1 is MNHEY, CDR2 SMNVEV, per germline (reference sequence). The CDR3 length is 14 residues.

V is TRBV28 and J is TRBJ2-5, with TRBD1 matching 12 bases. This CDR3 is built from 17 residues. The germline V gene encodes CDR1 MDHEN and CDR2 SYDVKM. V lost 5 bases and J lost 0; bases outside the gene matches: 7. The CDR3, as DNA: TGTGCCAGCAGTCCCCTGGGACAGGGGGCTGACCAAGAGACCCAGTACTTC. Its protein product is CASSPLGQGADQETQYF.

The chain has TRBV7-2 and TRBJ1-4, with no clear D. Germline V gene lookup returns CDR1 SGHTA and CDR2 FQGNSA. The length of the CDR3 is 13 residues. The V end lost 2 bases, the J end lost 3 bases, and 4 bases lay between the germline ends. This chain's CDR3 is CASSLRPNEKLFF. The CDR3 nucleotides are TGTGCCAGCAGCTTACGGCCTAATGAAAAACTGTTTTTT.

The table lists this clone with a few counts. DNA of the CDR3: TGTGCCAGCAGCCCCGAGACAGGGTGGCCCGAGCAGTACTTC. This gives the protein CASSPETGWPEQYF. The chain joins TRBV9 to TRBJ2-7, with TRBD1 matching 7 bases. The V and J ends lost 4 bases and 6 bases, in that order; junction bases with no gene match: 10. Germline values: CDR1 SGDLS, CDR2 YYNGEE. The CDR3 is made up of 14 amino acids.

This clone has only a few counts. This chain joins TRBV28 and TRBJ1-2; no reliable D call. This CDR3 spans 14 amino acids. The germline gives CDR1 MDHEN, CDR2 SYDVKM. V was clipped by 4 bases and J by 2 bases, with 11 bases between them. This CDR3 reads CASSYPLENYGYTF. CDR3 DNA: TGTGCCAGCAGTTACCCCTTGGAGAACTATGGCTACACCTTC.

The chain carries TRBV7-9 and TRBJ2-1; 7 positions agree with TRBD2. Germline CDR1 is SEHNR and CDR2 is FQNEAQ (reference sequence). The CDR3 sequence is 14 residues long. The CDR3 DNA reads TGTGTCGTCACTCGGCTAGCGGTATACAATGAGCAGTTCTTC. The encoded protein is CVVTRLAVYNEQFF.

This clone was counted a few times. The chain has TRBV9 and TRBJ2-1; possibly TRBD1 or TRBD2 for D (6 bases each). V was pared by 3 bases and J by 9 bases, with 13 bases between. The CDR3 totals 13 residues. Germline CDR1 reads SGDLS; CDR2 reads YYNGEE. Written as DNA, the CDR3 is TGTGCCAGCAGCGGATACCGGGGGCTTGAGCAGTTCTTC. Translating gives CASSGYRGLEQFF.

In this sample, this clone turned up a few times. This chain joins TRBV5-1 and TRBJ1-1; D is unclear. The CDR3 runs to 14 residues. V lost 3 bases and J lost 1, with 10 bases in between. The germline V gene has CDR1 SGHRS and CDR2 YFSETQ. Written as DNA, the CDR3 is TGCGCCAGCAGCTCTGCTGCCCCGAACACTGAAGCTTTCTTT. It is translated as CASSSAAPNTEAFF.

The genes are TRBV19 and TRBJ2-2; no clear D gene. The length of the CDR3 is 14 residues. Germline V gene sequence: CDR1 LNHDA, CDR2 SQIVND (reference sequence). V lost 7 bases, J lost 3 bases, and 12 bases lay in between. Written as DNA, the CDR3 is TGTGCCAGTATAGGCCGCCCGCACACCGGGGAGCTGTTTTTT. This translates into CASIGRPHTGELFF.